These T cell receptor beta chains were read from a single sample in a study of blood T cell repertoires in COVID-19. Clones were sequenced by immunoSEQ multiplex PCR, and TCRdb holds only the in-frame ones, with some missing. The data show roughly 150,000 clones, about 87% seen once. What was sequenced was peripheral blood. These receptors originate from a woman between 65 and 79 years old with COVID-19, enrolled during active disease. Both conserved end residues are part of each CDR3. The D gene is left open where the match is weak. Only part of the rows carry a size: once, few, many, or a class if the clone is expanded.

cdr3_aa | cdr3_nt | v_call | clone_size | j_call | d_call
CATLTDVEEYNSPLHF | TGTGCCACTCTAACCGACGTGGAGGAATATAATTCACCCCTCCACTTT | TRBV24-1 | NA | TRBJ1-6 | NA
CASSESPVQPQHF | TGCGCCAGCAGTGAGTCTCCGGTTCAGCCCCAGCATTTT | TRBV10-1 | NA | TRBJ1-5 | NA
CASSIRGVLNYGYTF | TGTGCCAGTAGTATCCGGGGGGTTCTTAACTATGGCTACACCTTC | TRBV19 | NA | TRBJ1-2 | NA
CASSPASGTGDLLF | TGTGCCAGCTCACCAGCTTCCGGGACAGGGGATTTGCTCTTT | TRBV18 | NA | TRBJ1-6 | TRBD1
CASSPYVGVSYEQYF | TGCGCCAGCAGCCCCTATGTAGGGGTCTCCTACGAGCAGTACTTC | TRBV4-1 | NA | TRBJ2-7 | NA
CAIPTGEPQETQYF | TGTGCCATTCCCACAGGGGAACCACAAGAGACCCAGTACTTC | TRBV6-5 | NA | TRBJ2-5 | TRBD1
CASSFAGGASYNEQFF | TGTGCCAGCAGCTTTGCAGGGGGTGCTTCCTACAATGAGCAGTTCTTC | TRBV7-2 | NA | TRBJ2-1 | TRBD1
CASSYRSTGNTIYF | TGTGCCAGCAGCTATAGATCGACTGGAAACACCATATATTTT | TRBV28 | NA | TRBJ1-3 | NA
CASSPGTGDNQPQHF | TGTGCCAGCAGCCCCGGGACAGGGGACAATCAGCCCCAGCATTTT | TRBV7-2 | NA | TRBJ1-5 | TRBD1
CASSPSPGGLFF | TGTGCCAGCAGCCCTTCCCCGGGGGGGTTGTTTTTT | TRBV14 | once | TRBJ1-4 | NA
CASSEYETRIGEQYF | TGTGCCAGCAGTGAATATGAGACTAGGATTGGCGAGCAGTACTTC | TRBV25-1 | NA | TRBJ2-7 | NA
CATSTVTREGTDTQYF | TGTGCCACCAGTACCGTGACGAGGGAAGGGACAGATACGCAGTATTTT | TRBV24-1 | NA | TRBJ2-3 | NA
CASSPPENRYGYTF | TGTGCCAGCTCACCACCAGAGAATCGATATGGCTACACCTTC | TRBV18 | few | TRBJ1-2 | NA
CASSVRQGVGETQYF | TGTGCCAGCAGCGTTAGACAGGGGGTCGGTGAGACCCAGTACTTC | TRBV9 | NA | TRBJ2-5 | TRBD1